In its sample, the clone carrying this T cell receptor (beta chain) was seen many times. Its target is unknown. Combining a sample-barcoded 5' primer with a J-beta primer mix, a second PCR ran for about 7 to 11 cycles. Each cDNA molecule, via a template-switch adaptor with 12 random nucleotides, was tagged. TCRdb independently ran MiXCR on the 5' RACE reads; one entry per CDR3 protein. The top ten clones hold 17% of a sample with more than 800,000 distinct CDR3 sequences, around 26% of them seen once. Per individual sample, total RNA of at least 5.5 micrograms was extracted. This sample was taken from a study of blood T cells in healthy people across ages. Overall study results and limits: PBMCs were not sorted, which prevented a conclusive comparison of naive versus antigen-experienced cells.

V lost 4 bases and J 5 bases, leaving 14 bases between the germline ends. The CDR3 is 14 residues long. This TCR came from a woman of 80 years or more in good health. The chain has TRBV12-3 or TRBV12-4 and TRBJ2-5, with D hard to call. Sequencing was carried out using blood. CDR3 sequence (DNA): TGTGCCAGCAGTTCCCGGGCCTCGCGGGAGACCCAGTACTTC. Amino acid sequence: CASSSRASRETQYF.